A selection of T cell receptor beta chains follows, all from one sample in a study of cytomegalovirus exposure and HLA in healthy donors. Assay: immunoSEQ multiplex PCR; the TCRdb copy retains only in-frame clones and omits some. The sample lists 150,000 to 200,000 clones; around 63% were seen once. The sample consisted of PBMCs. These receptors all come from a woman younger than 35 in good health and CMV-seropositive. The CDR3 runs from the conserved cysteine through the conserved F or W. The order of the fields is CDR3 length, J gene, V gene, D gene, clone size, CDR3 protein, CDR3 DNA. A D gene is named only where the DNA matches it firmly. The size of a clone is reported for some rows only, either as once, few or many, or as a class for expanded clones.

>13|TRBJ1-1|TRBV13|-|-
CASSAPRQIEAFF
TGTGCCAGCAGCGCGCCCCGACAGATCGAAGCTTTCTTT
>16|TRBJ1-1|TRBV4-2|-|-
CASSQESPGVNTEAFF
TGTGCCAGCAGCCAAGAGAGTCCCGGGGTGAACACTGAAGCTTTCTTT
>16|TRBJ1-6|TRBV19|TRBD1|few
CASSPSGQLFNSPLHF
TGTGCCAGTAGTCCCTCGGGACAGCTTTTTAATTCACCCCTCCACTTT
>15|TRBJ1-5|TRBV30|TRBD1|-
CAWSRNRGRNQPQHF
TGTGCCTGGAGTAGGAACAGGGGGCGTAATCAGCCCCAGCATTTT
>15|TRBJ1-4|TRBV6-5|TRBD1|-
CASSSPGQGREEVFF
TGTGCCAGCAGTTCTCCGGGACAGGGGAGAGAGGAGGTGTTTTTT
>12|TRBJ2-1|TRBV27|-|few
CASRDSPDEQFF
TGTGCCAGCAGAGATAGCCCGGATGAGCAGTTCTTC
>14|TRBJ2-5|TRBV5-1|-|-
CASSLVAAEETQYF
TGCGCCAGCAGCTTGGTGGCCGCCGAAGAGACCCAGTACTTC
>17|TRBJ1-5|TRBV6-4|-|once
CASSGRRTNGAHQPQHF
TGTGCCAGCAGTGGCCGCCGGACAAACGGCGCACATCAGCCCCAGCATTTT
>16|TRBJ1-4|TRBV7-6|TRBD1|-
CASSPRQGGSNEKLFF
TGTGCCAGCAGCCCACGACAGGGAGGCTCTAATGAAAAACTGTTTTTT
>16|TRBJ2-2|TRBV19|TRBD2|-
CASSSLAGAGTGELFF
TGTGCCAGTAGTTCACTAGCGGGAGCGGGCACCGGGGAGCTGTTTTTT
>14|TRBJ2-5|TRBV2|TRBD2|-
CASRMGLAGETQYF
TGTGCCAGCAGGATGGGACTAGCGGGAGAGACCCAGTACTTC
>12|TRBJ2-5|TRBV6-5|-|-
CASSTPEETQYF
TGTGCCAGCAGTACCCCGGAAGAGACCCAGTACTTC
>15|TRBJ2-7|TRBV7-3|TRBD2|-
CASSFDGTSSYEQYF
TGTGCCAGCAGCTTCGATGGGACTAGCTCTTATGAGCAGTACTTC
>16|TRBJ2-3|TRBV5-1|TRBD2|-
CASSLAPKRGVDTQYF
TGCGCCAGCAGCTTGGCACCCAAGCGGGGGGTAGATACGCAGTATTTT
>17|TRBJ1-2|TRBV7-8|TRBD1|-
CASSLSVQGAAMGGYTF
TGTGCCAGCAGCCTCTCTGTGCAGGGGGCCGCTATGGGGGGCTACACCTTC
>15|TRBJ2-7|TRBV5-6|TRBD1|few
CASSEDRGRGYEQYF
TGTGCCAGCAGCGAAGACAGGGGGCGGGGGTACGAGCAGTACTTC
>16|TRBJ1-6|TRBV6-5|-|-
CASSYSQGAENSPLHF
TGTGCCAGCAGTTACTCGCAAGGAGCGGAGAATTCACCCCTCCACTTT
>15|TRBJ2-2|TRBV27|TRBD2|-
CASSLAGGPVGELFF
TGTGCCAGCAGTTTAGCGGGAGGGCCAGTCGGGGAGCTGTTTTTT
>13|TRBJ2-7|TRBV5-1|-|-
CASSIIQGGEQYF
TGCGCCAGCAGCATTATACAGGGTGGAGAGCAGTACTTC
>14|TRBJ1-2|TRBV27|-|-
CASSLSRAAYGYTF
TGTGCCAGCAGTTTATCGAGGGCAGCCTATGGCTACACCTTC
>18|TRBJ2-1|TRBV29-1|TRBD2|once
CSVLQTVKRDGSYNEQFF
TGCAGCGTTCTTCAAACCGTAAAGCGGGACGGCTCCTACAATGAGCAGTTCTTC
>16|TRBJ1-4|TRBV19|-|-
CASSKTTGIGREKLFF
TGTGCCAGTAGTAAAACCACAGGGATCGGGCGAGAAAAACTGTTTTTT
>13|TRBJ1-5|TRBV19|-|-
CASRGGGDQPQHF
TGTGCCAGTAGGGGAGGGGGAGATCAGCCCCAGCATTTT
>16|TRBJ2-5|TRBV10-3|-|-
CAISESGIGGVETQYF
TGTGCCATCAGTGAGTCAGGAATAGGAGGGGTAGAGACCCAGTACTTC